The 21 T cell receptor beta chains presented below share a single source sample, sequenced in a study of blood T cells in healthy people across ages. Then a second PCR, running roughly 7 to 11 cycles, was carried out with a sample-barcoded 5' primer and a J-beta primer mix. TCRdb reprocessed the 5' RACE reads with MiXCR, giving one entry per CDR3 protein. The sample has 1.5 million to 1.8 million distinct CDR3 sequences, approximately 43% seen once. Sequenced: blood. The receptors originated from a woman aged 18-29 years in good health.

This clonotype has a handful of counts. The chain joins TRBV7-2 to TRBJ1-1; D possibly corresponds to TRBD1 (6 bases). The CDR3 has 14 amino acids. The V gene lost 5 bases and the J gene lost 4 bases, with 14 bases spanning the gap. Germline values: CDR1 SGHTA, CDR2 FQGNSA. Here the CDR3 DNA reads TGTGCCAGCAGCATTTCACAGGGTAGCACTGAAGCTTTCTTT. This gives the protein CASSISQGSTEAFF.

This clonotype was observed a few times. The chain recombines TRBV29-1 with TRBJ2-1; 9 bases fit TRBD1. J was trimmed by 4 bases and V by 3 bases; bases with no gene match: 7. The germline gives CDR1 SQVTM, CDR2 ANQGSEA. The CDR3 is made up of 15 amino acids. This CDR3 is CSVDPGTGSYNEQFF. The CDR3, as DNA: TGCAGCGTTGACCCCGGGACAGGGAGTTACAATGAGCAGTTCTTC.

The DNA of the CDR3 is TGTGCCAGCAGGCCCCGGGCCCTCGTGGGAGAGCAGTTCTTC. Amino acid sequence: CASRPRALVGEQFF. This rearrangement joins TRBV6-5 to TRBJ2-1, with D uncertain. Germline assignment: CDR1 MNHEY and CDR2 SVGAGI. V lost 6 bases and J lost 10, with 19 bases in between. CDR3 length: 14 residues.

V gene TRBV7-8 combines with J gene TRBJ2-3; no firm D call. Trimming removed 3 bases at V and 1 base at J, with 11 bases between. CDR1 and CDR2 (germline): SGHVS, FQNEAQ. The CDR3 runs 15 residues. The chain's CDR3 is CASSLVPGRTDTQYF. The CDR3 coding sequence is TGTGCCAGCAGCTTGGTCCCCGGCCGCACAGATACGCAGTATTTT.

This chain links TRBV6-2 or TRBV6-3 with TRBJ1-5, with 10 bases fitting TRBD1. CDR3 size: 18 residues. The V gene's germline CDR1 is MNHEY and CDR2 SVGEGT. V trimming: 4 bases; J trimming: 1 base; junction bases outside the gene matches: 10. CDR3 DNA: TGTGCCAGCAGTTCCGGGACAGGGGCCCGGGGGAGCAATCAGCCCCAGCATTTT. Its translation: CASSSGTGARGSNQPQHF.

The CDR3: CASKRGVYNEQFF. The CDR3 DNA reads as TGTGCCAGCAAGCGGGGGGTCTACAATGAGCAGTTCTTC. The chain carries TRBV6-5 and TRBJ2-1; 9 nucleotides align to TRBD2. The CDR3 spans 13 residues. Germline CDR1 reads MNHEY; CDR2 reads SVGAGI. The ends lost 7 bases at V and 3 bases at J; junction bases unmatched: 1.

The sample holds a few counts of this clonotype. This sequence joins TRBV28 and TRBJ2-7; 9 bases line up with TRBD1. Germline V CDR1 and CDR2: MDHEN, SYDVKM. V dropped 9 bases and J dropped 4; count of bases not matched to a gene: 7. This CDR3 contains 13 residues. The CDR3 bases are TGTGCCAGTGAGGACAGGGGATGGTACGAGCAGTACTTC. It codes for CASEDRGWYEQYF.

The rearrangement joins TRBV7-2 to TRBJ2-7, with a tentative D call TRBD2 (5 bases). The germline gives CDR1 SGHTA, CDR2 FQGNSA. There are 15 residues in the CDR3. Trimming removed 6 bases at V and 0 bases at J, with 15 bases between. The CDR3 DNA reads as TGTGCCAGCAGTTCGCGAGCGGTCAGCTCCTACGAGCAGTACTTC. Residues: CASSSRAVSSYEQYF.

This clonotype appeared a few times. J is TRBJ2-1 and V is TRBV4-2; 8 bases are shared with TRBD1. V trimming: 3 bases; J trimming: 0 bases; junction bases outside the gene matches: 4. The CDR3 contains 16 residues. Per the germline V gene, CDR1 is LGHNA and CDR2 is YNFKEQ. CDR3 in DNA: TGTGCCAGCAGCCACCCGGACAGGGTCTCCTACAATGAGCAGTTCTTC. Its translation is CASSHPDRVSYNEQFF.

This clonotype showed up just a few times. The chain carries TRBV9 and TRBJ2-7; tentative D call: TRBD1 (6 bases). Trimming removed 3 bases at V and 3 bases at J, with 16 bases between. The CDR3 spans 15 residues. Germline V gene sequence: CDR1 SGDLS, CDR2 YYNGEE. The CDR3 here is CASSEGSGQFYEQYF. The CDR3, as DNA: TGTGCCAGCAGCGAGGGGTCGGGACAATTCTACGAGCAGTACTTC.

This clonotype was observed a handful of times. This rearrangement joins TRBV20-1 to TRBJ2-5; 8 bases line up with TRBD2. CDR3 size: 15 residues. The germline V gene encodes CDR1 DFQATT and CDR2 SNEGSKA (reference sequence). The V gene end was trimmed by 4 bases and the J gene end by 5 bases; junction bases not matched to a gene: 12. CDR3 bases: TGCAGTGCTATGACTAGCGCCCCCCGGCAGGAGACCCAGTACTTC. Translating it yields CSAMTSAPRQETQYF.

This clonotype was seen a few times. The chain links TRBV6-2 or TRBV6-3 to TRBJ2-5; D call uncertain. Germline V CDR1 and CDR2: MNHEY, SVGEGT. The CDR3 runs to 10 residues. V was shortened by 2 bases and J by 10 bases, with 5 bases between the two germline ends. CDR3 region: CASSYIIQYF. The CDR3 DNA is TGTGCCAGCAGTTACATAATCCAGTACTTC.

This chain links TRBV5-1 with TRBJ2-2, with 7 bases identical to TRBD1. The V gene's germline CDR1 is SGHRS and CDR2 YFSETQ. Trimming cost V 2 bases and J 1 base; bases outside gene matches: 5. The length of the CDR3 is 16 residues. The CDR3 DNA reads TGCGCCAGCAGCTTAACCGGGACAGAGAACACCGGGGAGCTGTTTTTT. Encoded protein: CASSLTGTENTGELFF.

This chain links TRBV20-1 with TRBJ1-2; D perhaps matches TRBD1 (5 bases). Per the germline V gene, CDR1 is DFQATT and CDR2 is SNEGSKA (reference sequence). The CDR3 covers 15 residues. Trimming pared 6 bases from V and 1 base from J, leaving 18 bases between. The CDR3 DNA sequence: TGCAGTGCCCGACTAGACAGACTCCTTAACTATGGCTACACCTTC. Translation gives CSARLDRLLNYGYTF.

The V and J genes are TRBV6-4 and TRBJ2-2; the D gene is possibly TRBD2 (6 bases). The V end lost 4 bases, the J end lost 5 bases, and 8 bases lay between the germline ends. Germline V gives CDR1 MRHNA, CDR2 SNTAGT. The CDR3 spans 13 residues. CDR3 amino acids: CASSASGTGELFF. Written as DNA, the CDR3 is TGTGCCAGCAGTGCCAGCGGGACCGGGGAGCTGTTTTTT.

The chain employs TRBV4-1 and TRBJ2-5; D not certain. Trimming took 4 bases from V and 5 from J, leaving 17 bases between them. Germline V lookup: CDR1 MGHRA, CDR2 YSYEKL. The CDR3 is 15 amino acids. For the CDR3, the DNA is TGCGCCAGCAGCCTCATCGACCCGGGTCAGGAGACCCAGTACTTC. Protein product: CASSLIDPGQETQYF.

In its sample, this clonotype was seen a few times. The chain is built from TRBV29-1 and TRBJ1-2; no clear D gene. V shed 4 bases and J shed 6 bases, with 9 bases lying between them. Germline values: CDR1 SQVTM, CDR2 ANQGSEA. This CDR3 has 11 amino acids. The CDR3 DNA is TGCAGCGTTGTGCGAGGGAATGGCTACACCTTC. Translation gives CSVVRGNGYTF. The full variable domain, in which reference TRBV29-1 and TRBJ1-2 provide the parts outside the CDR3, is SAVISQKPSRDICQRGTSLTIQCQVDSQVTMMFWYRQQPGQSLTLIATANQGSEATYESGFVIDKFPISRPNLTFSTLTVSNMSPEDSSIYLCSVVRGNGYTFGSGTRLTVV.

This chain links TRBV27 with TRBJ1-1; 7 bases align to TRBD1. Germline trimming cut 7 bases from V and 2 bases from J; bases unmatched to any gene: 7. This CDR3 is built from 14 residues. From germline, CDR1 is MNHEY and CDR2 SMNVEV (reference sequence). The CDR3 DNA is TGTGCCAGCACCCTGAGACAGGGAAACACTGAAGCTTTCTTT. Its translation: CASTLRQGNTEAFF.

The chain has TRBV29-1 and TRBJ2-6, with 9 bases lining up with TRBD1. Trimming cost V 4 bases and J 0 bases; bases outside gene matches: 1. Germline CDR1 SQVTM, CDR2 ANQGSEA. This CDR3 is 15 amino acids long. The CDR3 DNA reads TGCAGCGTTGGACAGGGGGACTCTGGGGCCAACGTCCTGACTTTC. Residues: CSVGQGDSGANVLTF.

This sequence joins TRBV24-1 and TRBJ1-2; 9 nucleotides match TRBD1. This CDR3 contains 15 residues. CDR1 is KGHDR, CDR2 SFDVKD, per germline. V was clipped by 4 bases and J by 8 bases; unmatched bases: 10. In DNA form, the CDR3 reads TGTGCCACCAGTGAAGCCGGGACAGGGAGTGGAGGCTACACCTTC. As protein: CATSEAGTGSGGYTF.

DNA for the CDR3: TGTGCCAGCAGTGAAGAATTGACCGGACCAAGCTACAATGAGCAGTTCTTC. The encoded protein is CASSEELTGPSYNEQFF. The chain recombines TRBV6-1 with TRBJ2-1; D remains ambiguous. V lost 1 base and J lost 3, with 16 bases in between. Germline CDR1 MNHNS, CDR2 SASEGT. CDR3 length: 17 residues.